Sequencing of this T cell receptor beta chain was carried out in a study of CD8 T cells in ankylosing spondylitis. TCRdb reanalysed the 5' RACE reads using MiXCR and keeps one entry per CDR3 protein. This sample has 150,000 or so distinct CDR3 sequences, with around a tenth found just once. In this sample, this clonotype turned up many times. V was pared by 4 bases and J by 7 bases, with 6 bases of the junction left unmatched. Germline V CDR1 and CDR2: SGHRS, YFSETQ. This CDR3 contains 13 residues. Sequenced: blood, either unsorted or a sorted T cell fraction (not recorded which). The V call is TRBV5-1, the J call TRBJ1-2; TRBD1 matches at 8 bases. The TCR comes from a male donor with ankylosing spondylitis or in good health (not recorded which). The CDR3 here is CASSADRVSGYTF. The CDR3 DNA sequence: TGCGCCAGCAGCGCGGACAGGGTCAGTGGCTACACCTTC. Full variable domain (remainder filled in from reference TRBV5-1 and TRBJ1-2): KAGVTQTPRYLIKTRGQQVTLSCSPISGHRSVSWYQQTPGQGLQFLFEYFSETQRNKGNFPGRFSGRQFSNSRSEMNVSTLELGDSALYLCASSADRVSGYTFGSGTRLTVV.